This T cell receptor (beta chain) emerged from a study of T cell clonotyping in hematopoietic cell transplantation. This CDR3 comprises 13 residues. V was pared by 8 bases and J by 2 bases, with 3 bases of the junction left unmatched. Germline CDR1 is LNHDA and CDR2 is SQIVND (reference sequence). Only in-frame clones appear in the TCRdb table, and some are missing; sequencing was by immunoSEQ multiplex PCR. The sample carries about 9,400 clones, roughly 79% recorded once. As for this clone: What it binds is not known.

Broader study findings: Recipient TCR diversity dropped after transplant; expanded clonotypes rose from day 30 to 180. Broader posttransplant TCR repertoire diversity was predicted by graft donor and pretransplant recipient Inverse Simpson Index values. Cells were unsorted, so CD4 and CD8 contributions were not separated.

Blood collection times were about day -28 and days 30, 100, 180 posttransplant. Sequences were derived from PBMCs, sampled 180 days after allogeneic stem cell transplant. The chain links TRBV19 to TRBJ2-3; the match to TRBD2 covers 8 bases. The clonotype originates from a male patient between 35 and 55 years old who had an allogeneic stem cell transplant from a related donor, so the T cells may come from the graft donor. Some clones in this sample may be carry-over from other donors' samples. The CDR3 region has the DNA TGTGCCAGTCGAGCGGGGGCCACAGATACGCAGTATTTT. Its translation: CASRAGATDTQYF.